One and the same sample provided the 14 T cell receptor beta chains below, sequenced in a study of cytomegalovirus exposure and HLA in healthy donors. 60 Vbeta and 13 Jbeta primers were used in PCR. Produced via immunoSEQ multiplex PCR; TCRdb's table is partial and in-frame only. This sample has 100,000 or so clones, with nearly 80% found just once. Sequences were obtained from PBMCs. The receptor set was obtained from a man younger than 40 in good health and CMV-seronegative.

This clone was seen a handful of times. The rearrangement uses TRBV6-1 and TRBJ2-2; TRBD1 might be the D (5 bases). Trimming removed 1 base from V and 0 bases from J, with 12 bases in between. CDR1 is MNHNS and CDR2 is SASEGT in the germline V gene. The CDR3 loop spans 17 amino acids. CDR3: CASSEVVTEANTGELFF. For the CDR3, the DNA is TGTGCCAGCAGTGAAGTTGTGACAGAAGCGAACACCGGGGAGCTGTTTTTT.

The genes are TRBV27 and TRBJ1-2, with 8 bases identical to TRBD1. The CDR3 extends over 13 amino acids. J gave up 0 bases and V 6 bases, and 0 bases lay outside the gene matches. Germline loops: CDR1 MNHEY, CDR2 SMNVEV (reference sequence). Here the CDR3 DNA reads TGTGCCAGCAGGACAGGGGCTAACTATGGCTACACCTTC. Its protein is CASRTGANYGYTF.

V gene TRBV7-2 combines with J gene TRBJ1-5; possibly TRBD1 for D (5 bases). Trimming shortened V by 3 bases and J by 0 bases, and 15 bases separated the two germline ends. CDR3 length equals 17 residues. The germline gives CDR1 SGHTA, CDR2 FQGNSA. CDR3 region: CASSLWSQDYSNQPQHF. CDR3 in DNA: TGTGCCAGCAGCTTGTGGTCACAGGATTATAGCAATCAGCCCCAGCATTTT.

The V and J genes are TRBV6-4 and TRBJ2-1; 7 bases match TRBD2. CDR3 length: 17 residues. After removal of 10 bases from V and 4 bases from J, the junction contained 19 bases not matched to a gene. Per germline, CDR1 MRHNA and CDR2 SNTAGT. CDR3 nucleotide sequence: TGTGCCAATCGACAGTCCCTTATGGCGGGGGAGTACAATGAGCAGTTCTTC. Translated: CANRQSLMAGEYNEQFF.

The chain links TRBV7-2 to TRBJ2-3, with a possible D match to TRBD1 (5 bases). This CDR3 has 13 amino acids. Trimming took off 3 bases at V and 6 bases at J, with 10 bases between the two ends. Germline V gene lookup returns CDR1 SGHTA and CDR2 FQGNSA. In DNA, the CDR3 is TGTGCCAGCAGCTTTGGGGCGTCGGATACGCAGTATTTT. Its translation is CASSFGASDTQYF.

This chain links TRBV7-9 with TRBJ1-5; tentatively, D is TRBD1 (5 bases). Germline CDR1 SEHNR, CDR2 FQNEAQ (reference sequence). The CDR3 totals 15 residues. Trimming took off 5 bases at V and 1 base at J, with 12 bases between the two ends. CDR3 coding DNA: TGTGCCAGCAGCCAAGGGGCCACCAGCAATCAGCCCCAGCATTTT. Translated, it gives CASSQGATSNQPQHF.

V usage is TRBV7-8 and J usage is TRBJ1-5, with D hard to call. This CDR3 has 16 residues. Trimming stripped 3 bases from V and 0 bases from J, with 12 bases between. Germline CDR1 and CDR2: SGHVS and FQNEAQ. As DNA, the CDR3 is TGTGCCAGCAGCTTGAGAAGGACTAATAGCAATCAGCCCCAGCATTTT. Its protein product is CASSLRRTNSNQPQHF.

Turning to this clone: Other nucleotide sequences in the sample specify the same CDR3. The V and J genes are TRBV7-9 and TRBJ2-3, with 7 bases lining up with TRBD1. The CDR3 runs to 17 residues. Germline V lookup: CDR1 SEHNR, CDR2 FQNEAQ (reference sequence). The ends lost 0 bases at V and 0 bases at J; junction bases unmatched: 6. The CDR3 DNA sequence: TGTGCCAGCAGCTTAGCTCCGGACAGGCCTAGCACAGATACGCAGTATTTT. Translating it yields CASSLAPDRPSTDTQYF.

The genes are TRBV5-1 and TRBJ2-5, with 10 bases that match TRBD1. Germline lookup yields CDR1 SGHRS and CDR2 YFSETQ. This CDR3 has 16 amino acids. The V gene end was trimmed by 0 bases and the J gene end by 4 bases; junction bases not matched to a gene: 6. The chain's CDR3 is CASSLGPRDRGETQYF. The DNA for the CDR3 is TGCGCCAGCAGCTTGGGACCCCGGGACAGGGGAGAGACCCAGTACTTC.

This clone was observed once. The chain links TRBV29-1 to TRBJ2-7; a weak D match, TRBD1 (5 bases). The V gene's germline CDR1 is SQVTM and CDR2 ANQGSEA. Trimming removed 4 bases at V and 2 bases at J, with 12 bases between. The CDR3 has 13 amino acids. The CDR3 DNA is TGCAGCGTTGGAGACAGAAATGCCTACGAGCAGTACTTC. It encodes CSVGDRNAYEQYF.

This chain connects TRBV6-6 to TRBJ2-1; D perhaps matches TRBD2 (5 bases). Trimming pared 0 bases from V and 9 bases from J, leaving 12 bases between. The germline gives CDR1 MNHNY, CDR2 SVGAGI (reference sequence). This CDR3 has 14 amino acids. The DNA for the CDR3 is TGTGCCAGCAGTTACTCCGCCTCCCGGGGTGAGCAGTTCTTC. Translating gives CASSYSASRGEQFF.

This sequence joins TRBV6-1 and TRBJ2-1, with 16 bases identical to TRBD2. The germline V gene has CDR1 MNHNS and CDR2 SASEGT. The ends lost 3 bases at V and 4 bases at J; junction bases unmatched: 6. The CDR3 has 18 amino acids. The CDR3 DNA follows: TGTGCCAGCAGTGATACGGGACTAGCGGGGGGGATTTACAATGAGCAGTTCTTC. Residues: CASSDTGLAGGIYNEQFF.

The CDR3 DNA follows: TGTGCCAGCAGCTTAGGCGCAGGGGGGTCCTACGAGCAGTACTTC. Amino acids: CASSLGAGGSYEQYF. The rearrangement joins TRBV7-2 to TRBJ2-7, with D tentatively TRBD1 (7 bases). The germline V and J ends were trimmed by 1 base and 1 base, with 11 bases remaining between them. Germline V gene data show CDR1 as SGHTA and CDR2 as FQGNSA. CDR3 length equals 15 residues. The complete variable domain, with remaining parts taken from reference TRBV7-2 and TRBJ2-7, reads GAGVSQSPSNKVTEKGKDVELRCDPISGHTALYWYRQSLGQGLEFLIYFQGNSAPDKSGLPSDRFSAERTGGSVSTLTIQRTQQEDSAVYLCASSLGAGGSYEQYFGPGTRLTVT.

A word on this clone: At the DNA level, this CDR3 is encoded by other sequences in the same sample as well. The chain couples TRBV6-1 to TRBJ1-5; D is possibly TRBD1 (6 bases). CDR1 and CDR2 (germline): MNHNS, SASEGT. The CDR3 has 14 amino acids. Trimming left V 1 base short and J 7 bases short, with 11 bases between. CDR3 amino acids: CASSEVGRGQPQHF. DNA for the CDR3: TGTGCCAGCAGTGAAGTCGGCAGGGGCCAGCCCCAGCATTTT.